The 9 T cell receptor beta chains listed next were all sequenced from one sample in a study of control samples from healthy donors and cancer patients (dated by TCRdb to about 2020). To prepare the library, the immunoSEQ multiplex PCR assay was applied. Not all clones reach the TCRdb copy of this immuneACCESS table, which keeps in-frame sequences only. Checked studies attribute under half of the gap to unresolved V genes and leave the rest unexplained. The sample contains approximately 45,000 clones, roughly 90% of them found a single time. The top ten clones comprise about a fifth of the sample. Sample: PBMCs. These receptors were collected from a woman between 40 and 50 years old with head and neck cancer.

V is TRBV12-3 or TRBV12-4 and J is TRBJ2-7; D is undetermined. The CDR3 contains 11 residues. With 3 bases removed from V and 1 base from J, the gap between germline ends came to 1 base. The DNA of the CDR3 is TGTGCCAGCAGTTTTTCCTACGAGCAGTACTTC. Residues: CASSFSYEQYF.

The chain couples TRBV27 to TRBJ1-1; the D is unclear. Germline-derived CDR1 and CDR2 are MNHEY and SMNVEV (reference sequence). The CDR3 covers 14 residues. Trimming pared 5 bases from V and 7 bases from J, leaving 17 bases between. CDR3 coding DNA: TGTGCCAGCAGTCCCCGTCGGTCGGCAGGTGAAGCTTTCTTT. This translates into CASSPRRSAGEAFF.

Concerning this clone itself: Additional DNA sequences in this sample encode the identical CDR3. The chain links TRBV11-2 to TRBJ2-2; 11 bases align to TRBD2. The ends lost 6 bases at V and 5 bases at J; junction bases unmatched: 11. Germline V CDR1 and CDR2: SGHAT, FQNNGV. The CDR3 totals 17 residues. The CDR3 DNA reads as TGTGCCAGCAGTGAAATAGCGGGGGGGCCGGGAACCGGGGAGCTGTTTTTT. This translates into CASSEIAGGPGTGELFF.

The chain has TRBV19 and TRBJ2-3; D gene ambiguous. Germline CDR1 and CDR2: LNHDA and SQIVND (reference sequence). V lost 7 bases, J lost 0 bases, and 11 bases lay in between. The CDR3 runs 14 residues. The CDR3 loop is CASNPGRSTDTQYF. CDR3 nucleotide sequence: TGTGCCAGTAACCCGGGCCGAAGCACAGATACGCAGTATTTT.

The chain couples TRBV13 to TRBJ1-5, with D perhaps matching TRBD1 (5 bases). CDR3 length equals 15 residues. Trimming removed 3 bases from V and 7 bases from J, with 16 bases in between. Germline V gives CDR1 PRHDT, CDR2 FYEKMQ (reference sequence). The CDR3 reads CASSLGQRGGQPQHF. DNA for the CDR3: TGTGCCAGCAGCTTGGGGCAACGGGGTGGCCAGCCCCAGCATTTT.

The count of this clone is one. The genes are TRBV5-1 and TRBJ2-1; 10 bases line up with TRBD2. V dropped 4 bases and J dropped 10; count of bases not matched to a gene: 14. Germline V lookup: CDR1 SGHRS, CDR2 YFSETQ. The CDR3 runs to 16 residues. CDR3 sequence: CASSHGGTSAAQEQFF. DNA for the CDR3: TGCGCCAGCAGCCACGGAGGGACTAGCGCCGCCCAGGAGCAGTTCTTC.

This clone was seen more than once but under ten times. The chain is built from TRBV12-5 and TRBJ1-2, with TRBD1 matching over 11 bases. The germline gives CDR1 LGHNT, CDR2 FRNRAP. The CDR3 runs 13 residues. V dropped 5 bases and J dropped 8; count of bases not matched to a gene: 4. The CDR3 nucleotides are TGTGCTAGTGGTCCCGGGACAGGGGGAGGCTACACCTTC. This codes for CASGPGTGGGYTF.

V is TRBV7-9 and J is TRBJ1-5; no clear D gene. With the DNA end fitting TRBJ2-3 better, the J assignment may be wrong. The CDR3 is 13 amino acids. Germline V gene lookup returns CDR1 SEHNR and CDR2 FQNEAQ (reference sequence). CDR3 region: CASSRERNQPQYF. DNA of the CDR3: TGTGCCAGCAGCCGCGAGAGGAATCAGCCCCAGTATTTT.

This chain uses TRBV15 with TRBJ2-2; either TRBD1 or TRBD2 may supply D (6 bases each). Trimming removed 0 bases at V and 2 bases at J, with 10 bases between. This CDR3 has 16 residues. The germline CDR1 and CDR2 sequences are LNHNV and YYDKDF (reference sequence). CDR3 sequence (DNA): TGTGCCACCAGCAGAGATAGGGGGGTTAACACCGGGGAGCTGTTTTTT. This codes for CATSRDRGVNTGELFF.